The present T cell receptor beta chain was sequenced within a study of T cell changes during pregnancy in multiple sclerosis. Generated by immunoSEQ multiplex PCR, the TCRdb table keeps only in-frame clones and is missing some. The sample yields some 70,000 clones, roughly 89% seen once. Trimming removed 1 base from V and 2 bases from J, with 12 bases in between. Germline V gene lookup returns CDR1 GTSNPN and CDR2 SVGIG (reference sequence). The CDR3 has 15 residues. The chain links TRBV30 to TRBJ1-3, with D possibly TRBD1 on 6 matching bases. The source is a female donor in good health, enrolled as a control in a pregnancy study. Sequenced here: peripheral blood, sampled after pregnancy. The DNA of the CDR3 is TGTGCCTGGAGTGGAGGACAGACTACTGGAAACACCATATATTTT. This codes for CAWSGGQTTGNTIYF.